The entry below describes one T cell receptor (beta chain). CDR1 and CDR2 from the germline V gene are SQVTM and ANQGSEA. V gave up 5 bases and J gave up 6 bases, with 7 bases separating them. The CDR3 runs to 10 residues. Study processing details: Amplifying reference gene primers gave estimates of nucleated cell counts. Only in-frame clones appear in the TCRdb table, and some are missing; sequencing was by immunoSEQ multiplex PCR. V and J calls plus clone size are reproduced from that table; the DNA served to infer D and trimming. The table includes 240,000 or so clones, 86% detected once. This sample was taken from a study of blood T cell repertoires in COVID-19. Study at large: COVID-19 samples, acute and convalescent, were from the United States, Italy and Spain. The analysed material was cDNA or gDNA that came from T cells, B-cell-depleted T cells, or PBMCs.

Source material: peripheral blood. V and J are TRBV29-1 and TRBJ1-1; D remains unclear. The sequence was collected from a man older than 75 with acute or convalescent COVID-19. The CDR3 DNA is TGCAGCGTTCGAGGTGCTGAAGCTTTCTTT. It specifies CSVRGAEAFF.